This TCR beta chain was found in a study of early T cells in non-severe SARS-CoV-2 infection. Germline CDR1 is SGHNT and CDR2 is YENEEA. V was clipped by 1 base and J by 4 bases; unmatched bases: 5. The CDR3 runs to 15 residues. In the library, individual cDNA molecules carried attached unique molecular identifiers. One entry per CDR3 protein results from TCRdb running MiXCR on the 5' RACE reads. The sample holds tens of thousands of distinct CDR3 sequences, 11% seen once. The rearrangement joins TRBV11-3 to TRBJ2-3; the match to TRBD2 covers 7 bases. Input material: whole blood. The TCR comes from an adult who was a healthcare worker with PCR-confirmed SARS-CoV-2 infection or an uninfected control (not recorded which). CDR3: CASSLAAGAADTQYF. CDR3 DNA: TGTGCCAGCAGCTTAGCGGCGGGAGCGGCAGATACGCAGTATTTT.